A single sample gave rise to the 4 T cell receptor beta chains below, sequenced in a study of T cell responses to AZD1222 COVID-19 vaccine. Some clones are missing from TCRdb's copy, which holds only in-frame ones; the method was immunoSEQ multiplex PCR. Found here are fewer than 70,000 clones, roughly 89% of them singletons; the top ten hold roughly 6%. The starting material was peripheral blood, obtained 28 days after the second AZD1222 dose. The receptors were gathered from an adult who received the AZD1222 COVID-19 vaccine.

The chain joins TRBV7-8 to TRBJ1-1, with 7 positions matching TRBD1. This CDR3 comprises 16 residues. V shed 0 bases, J shed 0 bases, and the junction held 4 bases outside the gene matches. Germline V gene sequence: CDR1 SGHVS, CDR2 FQNEAQ. CDR3: CASSLATGQVNTEAFF. In nucleotides, the CDR3 is TGTGCCAGCAGCTTAGCTACAGGACAGGTGAACACTGAAGCTTTCTTT.

This clone was seen only once. The chain employs TRBV5-1 and TRBJ2-1; 9 nucleotides line up with TRBD1. The J segment lost 4 bases and the V segment lost 4 bases, leaving 3 bases of the junction unmatched. CDR3 size: 14 residues. CDR1 and CDR2 from the germline V gene are SGHRS and YFSETQ. CDR3 in amino acids: CASSRDRAYNEQFF. In DNA form, the CDR3 reads TGCGCCAGCAGCAGGGACAGGGCATACAATGAGCAGTTCTTC.

The rearrangement uses TRBV2 and TRBJ2-1, with 8 bases lining up with TRBD2. The CDR3 extends over 15 amino acids. V shed 8 bases, J shed 2 bases, and the junction held 8 bases outside the gene matches. Germline CDR1 reads SNHLY; CDR2 reads FYNNEI. CDR3 sequence: CASGGTSGPYNEQFF. The CDR3 DNA sequence: TGTGCCAGCGGGGGAACTAGCGGACCCTACAATGAGCAGTTCTTC.

The chain recombines TRBV6-5 with TRBJ2-7, with D maybe TRBD1 (6 bases). V lost 7 bases and J lost 4, with 17 bases in between. CDR1 and CDR2 from the germline V gene are MNHEY and SVGAGI. CDR3 length: 14 amino acids. In DNA, the CDR3 is TGTGCCAGCACCAGTGGGGACAAAGAATACGAGCAGTACTTC. This codes for CASTSGDKEYEQYF.